This T cell receptor (beta chain) derives from a study of PD-1 blockade in classical Hodgkin lymphoma. Described time point: newly diagnosed, previously untreated cHL patient sample. Using immunoSEQ multiplex PCR, the repertoire was profiled, and TCRdb retains in-frame clones only, with some absent. Of over 25,000 clones listed, around 94% are singletons. The CDR3 sequence is 17 residues long. From germline, CDR1 is SNHLY and CDR2 FYNNEI. V was pared by 4 bases and J by 0 bases, with 16 bases between. The specimen sequenced was peripheral blood mononuclear cells (PBMCs). J is TRBJ2-4 and V is TRBV2, with D perhaps TRBD1 (5 bases). This receptor was obtained from a human donor with classical Hodgkin lymphoma. CDR3 amino acids: CASSVVDSKVAKNIQYF. CDR3 DNA sequence: TGTGCCAGCAGTGTCGTTGACAGCAAGGTAGCCAAAAACATTCAGTACTTC.